This T cell receptor (beta chain) was retrieved from a study of cytomegalovirus exposure and HLA in healthy donors. Findings and limits, study-wide: The listing of roughly 160 TCR beta chains classed them as cytomegalovirus-associated. Most TCR sequences proved rare, with some public TCRs found in many donors. According to an earlier analysis, most TCR beta V segments yielded productive rearrangements about 90% or about 30% of the time.

It was with 60 Vbeta and 13 Jbeta primers that the PCR ran. Generated by immunoSEQ multiplex PCR, the TCRdb table keeps only in-frame clones and is missing some. Of nearly 95,000 clones detected, roughly two thirds appear once; the ten largest clones hold about 5.9%. This clone has only a few counts. The target antigen is unknown. At one of its ends the junction is not consistent with the germline gene, which may arise from a read error. Germline CDR1 is SNHLY and CDR2 is FYNNEI. The CDR3 extends over 13 amino acids. This rearrangement joins TRBV2 to TRBJ2-7; TRBD1 is a possible D gene (6 bases). Input material: PBMCs. The sequence was collected from a woman aged 25 to 45 in good health and CMV-seronegative. The CDR3 spells CASREGQTYEQYF. CDR3 nucleotide sequence: TGTGCCAGCAGAGAAGGACAGACCTACGAGCAGTACTTC.